A single sample gave rise to the 18 T cell receptor beta chains below, sequenced in a study of blood T cell repertoires in COVID-19. The repertoire was sequenced with immunoSEQ multiplex PCR; TCRdb's copy has only in-frame clones and lacks some. Of approximately 170,000 clones listed, around 85% are singletons. Sequenced material: peripheral blood. The receptors shown here come from a woman older than 75 with COVID-19, enrolled during active disease.

The rearrangement links TRBV5-4 to TRBJ2-5, with 8 bases identical to TRBD2. The V segment lost 4 bases and the J segment 3 bases; nucleotides outside the gene matches: 2. Germline V gives CDR1 SGHNT, CDR2 YYREEE (reference sequence). The CDR3 covers 13 residues. CDR3 sequence reads: CASSRGGEETQYF. The DNA for the CDR3 is TGTGCCAGCAGCCGGGGGGGGGAAGAGACCCAGTACTTC.

V usage is TRBV7-2 and J usage is TRBJ2-3; 10 nucleotides line up with TRBD2. J was trimmed by 9 bases and V by 7 bases; bases with no gene match: 7. In germline, CDR1 is SGHTA, CDR2 FQGNSA. The CDR3 sequence is 13 residues long. CDR3 loop: CASNTRTSGTQYF. As DNA, the CDR3 is TGTGCCAGCAACACCCGGACTAGCGGAACGCAGTATTTT.

The chain's CDR3 is CASSWTSGGVGGQTQYF. The CDR3 DNA follows: TGTGCCAGTAGTTGGACTAGCGGGGGGGTCGGGGGACAGACCCAGTACTTC. The chain couples TRBV19 to TRBJ2-5; 15 nucleotides align to TRBD2. The CDR3 length is 17 residues. The germline V gene has CDR1 LNHDA and CDR2 SQIVND (reference sequence). V dropped 5 bases and J dropped 6; count of bases not matched to a gene: 10.

Of note for this clone: Distinct nucleotide sequences in the sample also encode this CDR3. The V call is TRBV5-1, the J call TRBJ2-3; D is possibly TRBD1 (6 bases). V was clipped by 0 bases and J by 0 bases, with 8 bases between them. Germline loops: CDR1 SGHRS, CDR2 YFSETQ. The CDR3 sequence is 15 residues long. The chain's CDR3 is CASSLGGRSTDTQYF. CDR3 nucleotides: TGCGCCAGCAGCTTGGGGGGGCGTAGCACAGATACGCAGTATTTT.

This chain uses TRBV10-3 with TRBJ1-5; tentative D call: TRBD1 (6 bases). The CDR3 is made up of 14 amino acids. Trimming took 2 bases from V and 4 from J, leaving 9 bases between them. The germline CDR1 and CDR2 sequences are ENHRY and SYGVKD. The CDR3 loop reads CAISEGQPNQPQHF. In DNA, the CDR3 is TGTGCCATCAGTGAGGGACAGCCAAATCAGCCCCAGCATTTT.

The chain joins TRBV4-1 to TRBJ2-5; D is possibly TRBD2 (6 bases). Germline V lookup: CDR1 MGHRA, CDR2 YSYEKL. The CDR3 is made up of 16 amino acids. V was clipped by 1 base and J by 1 base, with 13 bases between them. The CDR3 DNA reads as TGCGCCAGCAGCCAAGCCCACACGGAGGGCCAAGAGACCCAGTACTTC. It translates to CASSQAHTEGQETQYF.

J is TRBJ1-3 and V is TRBV5-4; possibly TRBD1 for D (5 bases). The V and J ends lost 0 bases and 4 bases respectively, with 11 bases between them. CDR3 length: 15 residues. Looked up from germline, CDR1 is SGHNT and CDR2 is YYREEE (reference sequence). CDR3: CASSLGPGFGNTIYF. In DNA, the CDR3 is TGTGCCAGCAGCTTGGGCCCAGGGTTCGGAAACACCATATATTTT.

V is TRBV11-2 and J is TRBJ2-3, with 7 nucleotides matching TRBD1. Germline loops: CDR1 SGHAT, CDR2 FQNNGV. The CDR3 runs to 13 residues. V gave up 5 bases and J gave up 10 bases; unmatched junction bases: 9. The CDR3 nucleotides read TGTGCCAGCAGCGCCCCCAACAGGGGTGCGCAGTATTTT. It yields the protein CASSAPNRGAQYF.

The chain combines TRBV28 with TRBJ1-3, with D possibly being TRBD1 (5 bases). This CDR3 region has 15 residues. Trimming shortened V by 7 bases and J by 2 bases, and 15 bases separated the two germline ends. In germline, CDR1 is MDHEN, CDR2 SYDVKM. The CDR3 DNA is TGTGCCAGCACCCAGGGCGCGACAACTGGAAACACCATATATTTT. It is translated as CASTQGATTGNTIYF.

The sample holds one count of this clone. The chain has TRBV27 and TRBJ1-5, with D perhaps TRBD1 (6 bases). The CDR3 totals 15 residues. V lost 6 bases and J 0 bases, leaving 12 bases between the germline ends. Germline values: CDR1 MNHEY, CDR2 SMNVEV (reference sequence). The chain's CDR3 is CASRMDSYSNQPQHF. CDR3 nucleotides: TGTGCCAGCAGGATGGACAGCTATAGCAATCAGCCCCAGCATTTT.

There are a few counts of this clone. The CDR3 is CASSQGRRQGYEQYF. The DNA for the CDR3 is TGTGCCAGCAGCCAAGGCCGAAGACAGGGCTACGAGCAGTACTTC. The chain uses TRBV3-1 (or the pseudogene TRBV3-2) and TRBJ2-7; 7 bases align to TRBD1. This CDR3 comprises 15 residues. The germline V gene has CDR1 LGHDT and CDR2 YNNKEL (reference sequence). V lost 1 base and J lost 3; bases outside the gene matches: 6.

The rearrangement uses TRBV19 and TRBJ2-1; 14 bases fit TRBD2. The CDR3 totals 20 residues. Germline CDR1 reads LNHDA; CDR2 reads SQIVND (reference sequence). The V gene end was trimmed by 5 bases and the J gene end by 2 bases; junction bases not matched to a gene: 14. This CDR3 reads CASSRGLAGEITRTYNEQFF. CDR3 DNA: TGTGCCAGTAGTCGGGGACTAGCGGGAGAGATTACTAGGACCTACAATGAGCAGTTCTTC.

The rearrangement joins TRBV5-1 to TRBJ2-1; 9 nucleotides align to TRBD2. The ends lost 4 bases at V and 8 bases at J; junction bases unmatched: 13. This CDR3 is 16 amino acids long. Germline lookup yields CDR1 SGHRS and CDR2 YFSETQ. CDR3 protein: CASSQDGLASVYEQFF. The DNA for the CDR3 is TGCGCCAGCAGCCAAGATGGACTAGCGAGTGTCTATGAGCAGTTCTTC.

The chain employs TRBV7-3 and TRBJ2-1; 8 positions match TRBD2. The CDR3 spans 15 residues. V shed 5 bases and J 4 bases; nucleotides not matched to a gene: 7. The germline V gene encodes CDR1 SGHTA and CDR2 FQGTGA. The CDR3 reads CASSLAGTRYNEQFF. In nucleotides, the CDR3 is TGTGCCAGCAGCCTCGCCGGGACTAGGTACAATGAGCAGTTCTTC. Complete variable domain (other parts from reference TRBV7-3 and TRBJ2-1): GAGVSQTPSNKVTEKGKYVELRCDPISGHTALYWYRQSLGQGPEFLIYFQGTGAADDSGLPNDRFFAVRPEGSVSTLKIQRTERGDSAVYLCASSLAGTRYNEQFFGPGTRLTVL.

The chain combines TRBV29-1 with TRBJ2-5; no clear D gene. Trimming removed 0 bases at V and 4 bases at J, with 12 bases between. Germline CDR1 reads SQVTM; CDR2 reads ANQGSEA. The CDR3 is 14 residues long. CDR3 nucleotides: TGCAGCGTTGAAGATCCGCGTGGCGGAGAGACCCAGTACTTC. This codes for CSVEDPRGGETQYF.

This clone has just one count. The chain is built from TRBV12-5 and TRBJ2-7; 10 bases are shared with TRBD2. CDR3 length equals 14 residues. Germline-derived CDR1 and CDR2 are LGHNT and FRNRAP. Trimming cost V 6 bases and J 2 bases; bases outside gene matches: 4. As DNA, the CDR3 is TGTGCTAGTGGACAAAGCGGGGGGGCCTACGAGCAGTACTTC. It codes for CASGQSGGAYEQYF. The whole variable domain, filled in from reference TRBV12-5 and TRBJ2-7, reads DARVTQTPRHKVTEMGQEVTMRCQPILGHNTVFWYRQTMMQGLELLAYFRNRAPLDDSGMPKDRFSAEMPDATLATLKIQPSEPRDSAVYFCASGQSGGAYEQYFGPGTRLTVT.

V and J are TRBV5-4 and TRBJ2-3, with 14 bases fitting TRBD2. In germline, CDR1 is SGHNT, CDR2 YYREEE (reference sequence). V trimming: 6 bases; J trimming: 6 bases; junction bases outside the gene matches: 12. The CDR3 spans 17 residues. DNA for the CDR3: TGTGCCAGCAATATAGGGACTAGCGGGAGTGCTTCGGATACGCAGTATTTT. Its translation: CASNIGTSGSASDTQYF.

The rearrangement links TRBV9 to TRBJ1-2; 10 bases are a match to TRBD1. Germline assignment: CDR1 SGDLS and CDR2 YYNGEE. Trimming removed 4 bases from V and 5 bases from J; junction bases left unmatched: 5. The CDR3 loop spans 14 amino acids. DNA for the CDR3: TGTGCCAGCAGCCCGGGACAGGGGATTTATGGCTACACCTTC. Encoded protein: CASSPGQGIYGYTF.